This T cell receptor (beta chain) appears in the sequencing data of a study of CD8 T cells in Susac syndrome. Regarding the study as a whole: An acknowledgment was made by the study that its TCR sequencing and HLA analysis involved relatively few individuals.

Worth noting for this clonotype: Its antigen is as yet unknown.

Random hexamers were used to reverse transcribe about 0.5 to 1 ug of RNA. Each CDR3 protein gets one entry after TCRdb re-called the immunoSEQ multiplex PCR reads with MiXCR. The sample includes more than 130,000 distinct CDR3 sequences, approximately 95% seen only once; the top ten take 0.27%. Material: CD8+ T cells from PBMCs. This sequence originates from a human donor in good health.

CDR3 in DNA: TGTGCAAGCGGCGGTAACATAGCGGGAGTAACAGATACGCAGTATTTT. This translates into CASGGNIAGVTDTQYF. The V call is TRBV9, the J call TRBJ2-3, with 9 nucleotides matching TRBD2. CDR3 size: 16 residues. Germline lookup yields CDR1 SGDLS and CDR2 YYNGEE.